The 20 T cell receptor beta chains presented below share a single source sample, sequenced in a study of OX40 agonist ivuxolimab in advanced cancers. Sequenced by immunoSEQ multiplex PCR; TCRdb stores in-frame clones only, minus some. The data show about 77,000 clones, around 90% seen once. The source was CD4+ or CD8+ T cells sorted from blood, collected in a trial of the OX40 agonist ivuxolimab. All receptors derive from an adult with an advanced solid tumor such as melanoma, head and neck, liver or kidney cancer.

The J gene is TRBJ1-5, the V gene TRBV7-9; D may be TRBD1 (5 bases). The CDR3 has 13 amino acids. CDR1 is SEHNR and CDR2 is FQNEAQ in the germline V gene (reference sequence). Trimming removed 1 base at V and 7 bases at J, with 8 bases between. Written as DNA, the CDR3 is TGTGCCAGCAGCTTAGGTACAGGACAGCCCCAGCATTTT. It codes for CASSLGTGQPQHF.

CDR3 bases: TGTGCCAGCAACAACGACGGGGGAAATGAAAAACTGTTTTTT. Translating gives CASNNDGGNEKLFF. The chain employs TRBV2 and TRBJ1-4; TRBD1 might be the D (5 bases). V lost 7 bases to trimming and J lost 5 bases, with 14 bases between them. Germline values: CDR1 SNHLY, CDR2 FYNNEI. There are 14 residues in the CDR3.

The gene calls are TRBV5-8 and TRBJ1-4; D remains unclear. Germline values: CDR1 SGHTS, CDR2 YDEGEE. The ends were cut back, 5 bases at V and 0 bases at J, with 11 bases in the middle. The CDR3 has 15 residues. CDR3 residues: CASSLTRTTNEKLFF. CDR3 nucleotide sequence: TGTGCCAGCAGTCTTACACGAACAACTAATGAAAAACTGTTTTTT.

The V call is TRBV7-2, the J call TRBJ1-2, with 8 bases that match TRBD1. Germline CDR1 is SGHTA and CDR2 is FQGNSA. This CDR3 has 13 amino acids. V lost 3 bases, J lost 7 bases, and 4 bases stayed unmatched. CDR3 region: CASSFGQGFGYTF. CDR3 bases: TGTGCCAGCAGCTTCGGACAGGGTTTTGGCTACACCTTC.

J is TRBJ2-7 and V is TRBV5-1; 10 nucleotides align to TRBD1. V trimming: 4 bases; J trimming: 3 bases; junction bases outside the gene matches: 10. CDR1 is SGHRS and CDR2 is YFSETQ in the germline V gene. The CDR3 sequence is 16 residues long. The CDR3 reads CASSKPGQGVVYEQYF. Here the CDR3 DNA reads TGCGCCAGCAGCAAACCAGGACAGGGGGTGGTCTACGAGCAGTACTTC.

The gene calls are TRBV6-6 and TRBJ1-2, with TRBD1 identical over 9 bases. Germline CDR1 and CDR2: MNHNY and SVGAGI (reference sequence). Trimming removed 5 bases from V and 7 bases from J; junction bases left unmatched: 2. The CDR3 loop spans 12 amino acids. Here the CDR3 reads CASSRDRVGYTF. The DNA for the CDR3 is TGTGCCAGCAGTCGGGACAGGGTTGGCTACACCTTC.

The CDR3, as DNA: TGTGCCAGCAGCTTAATGGCCGCAAACGGGGGCTACGAGCAGTACTTC. As protein: CASSLMAANGGYEQYF. This sequence joins TRBV7-3 and TRBJ2-7, with D maybe TRBD2 (6 bases). Germline lookup yields CDR1 SGHTA and CDR2 FQGTGA. V was shortened by 1 base and J by 3 bases, with 16 bases between the two germline ends. The CDR3 runs 16 residues. Based on the CDR3 plus reference TRBV7-3 and TRBJ2-7, the full variable domain is GAGVSQTPSNKVTEKGKYVELRCDPISGHTALYWYRQSLGQGPEFLIYFQGTGAADDSGLPNDRFFAVRPEGSVSTLKIQRTERGDSAVYLCASSLMAANGGYEQYFGPGTRLTVT.

The chain is built from TRBV27 and TRBJ2-6, with a possible D match to TRBD1 (5 bases). The CDR3 consists of 21 residues. Germline CDR1 MNHEY, CDR2 SMNVEV (reference sequence). The germline V and J ends were trimmed by 7 bases and 0 bases, with 28 bases remaining between them. CDR3 region: CASTPIQGKSDRLSGANVLTF. CDR3 nucleotides: TGTGCCAGCACCCCAATCCAGGGAAAATCCGACCGACTCTCTGGGGCCAACGTCCTGACTTTC.

The V call is TRBV6-7, the J call TRBJ2-1; 10 nucleotides align to TRBD2. TRBV6-7 is labeled an ORF, and its function is uncertain. The ends lost 0 bases at V and 9 bases at J; junction bases unmatched: 11. The CDR3 loop spans 17 amino acids. The CDR3: CASSYSPRLAGEGEQFF. The CDR3 DNA sequence: TGTGCCAGCAGTTACTCTCCGAGGCTAGCGGGAGAGGGTGAGCAGTTCTTC.

In this sample, this clone turned up once. Mismatch with germline at one junction end may stem from a read error. The chain recombines TRBV7-3 with TRBJ2-7; TRBD2 matches at 7 bases. This CDR3 contains 16 residues. CDR1 SGHTA and CDR2 FQGTGA come from the germline V gene. In DNA, the CDR3 is TGTGCCAGCAGCTCCTGGGGGGGACCAAGCTCCTACGAGCGGTACTTC. Its protein is CASSSWGGPSSYERYF.

The chain combines TRBV18 with TRBJ2-1, with D perhaps TRBD1 (5 bases). CDR1 KGHSH and CDR2 LQKENI come from the germline V gene. V lost 3 bases, J lost 15 bases, and 12 bases lay in between. The CDR3 has 11 residues. DNA of the CDR3: TGTGCCAGCTCACCTGGCCAGGGTGCGTTCTTC. Its protein is CASSPGQGAFF.

The chain uses TRBV4-2 and TRBJ2-6; 11 bases are shared with TRBD2. The CDR3 totals 18 residues. Trimming took 4 bases from V and 0 from J; bases not matched to a gene: 5. The germline gives CDR1 LGHNA, CDR2 YNFKEQ. The CDR3 region has the DNA TGTGCCAGCAGCCTTGGACTAGCGGGTTTCTCTGGGGCCAACGTCCTGACTTTC. It codes for CASSLGLAGFSGANVLTF.

The V and J genes are TRBV5-4 and TRBJ2-7; D not resolved. V lost 0 bases to trimming and J lost 3 bases, with 10 bases between them. The V gene's germline CDR1 is SGHNT and CDR2 YYREEE (reference sequence). This CDR3 comprises 14 residues. In DNA form, the CDR3 reads TGTGCCAGCAGCTTGGTTGGCGGCTACTACGAGCAGTACTTC. Translation gives CASSLVGGYYEQYF. Drawing the rest from reference TRBV5-4 and TRBJ2-7, the complete variable domain is ETGVTQSPTHLIKTRGQQVTLRCSSQSGHNTVSWYQQALGQGPQFIFQYYREEENGRGNFPPRFSGLQFPNYSSELNVNALELDDSALYLCASSLVGGYYEQYFGPGTRLTVT.

The chain couples TRBV28 to TRBJ2-3; the D gene is possibly TRBD2 (5 bases). Germline-derived CDR1 and CDR2 are MDHEN and SYDVKM. V gave up 6 bases and J gave up 1 base, with 11 bases separating them. CDR3 length: 14 amino acids. The CDR3 region has the DNA TGTGCCAGCAGCCCTCAACTAGGCACAGATACGCAGTATTTT. Protein product: CASSPQLGTDTQYF.

CDR3 in DNA: TGTGCCATCAATGAAAACATGAACACTGAAGCTTTCTTT. Protein sequence: CAINENMNTEAFF. V and J are TRBV10-3 and TRBJ1-1; D uncertain. The CDR3 length is 13 residues. V lost 7 bases, J lost 0 bases, and 9 bases lay in between. Per germline, CDR1 ENHRY and CDR2 SYGVKD.

The chain couples TRBV28 to TRBJ2-5; 7 nucleotides agree with TRBD1. Germline CDR1 and CDR2: MDHEN and SYDVKM. The J segment lost 3 bases and the V segment lost 7 bases, leaving 8 bases of the junction unmatched. The CDR3 totals 14 residues. The CDR3 DNA reads TGTGCCAGCACGGCGGCAGGGGGTAAAGAGACCCAGTACTTC. Amino acids: CASTAAGGKETQYF. Full variable domain (rest looked up from reference TRBV28 and TRBJ2-5): DVKVTQSSRYLVKRTGEKVFLECVQDMDHENMFWYRQDPGLGLRLIYFSYDVKMKEKGDIPEGYSVSREKKERFSLILESASTNQTSMYLCASTAAGGKETQYFGPGTRLLVL.

The CDR3 DNA reads as TGTGCCAGCTCCCGGGGACTAGCATACAATGAGCAGTTCTTC. Its translation: CASSRGLAYNEQFF. The J gene is TRBJ2-1, the V gene TRBV7-3; 9 bases agree with TRBD2. This CDR3 is 14 amino acids long. Germline CDR1 is SGHTA and CDR2 is FQGTGA. After removal of 8 bases from V and 4 bases from J, the junction contained 6 bases not matched to a gene.

As to this clone: Within the sample, other DNA sequences also encode this same CDR3. DNA of the CDR3: TGTGCCAGCTCACCACCTGGGGGGAACACTGAAGCTTTCTTT. Its protein product is CASSPPGGNTEAFF. The rearrangement links TRBV18 to TRBJ1-1; weak D call: TRBD1 (5 bases). The germline V gene encodes CDR1 KGHSH and CDR2 LQKENI. V shed 0 bases and J shed 1 base, with 6 bases lying between them. The CDR3 consists of 14 residues.

The rearrangement links TRBV7-2 to TRBJ1-2; 8 bases fit TRBD1. In germline, CDR1 is SGHTA, CDR2 FQGNSA. With V trimmed by 5 bases and J by 5 bases, 10 bases remained unmatched. There are 15 residues in the CDR3. CDR3 protein: CASSDRTGSAYGYTF. The CDR3 coding sequence is TGTGCCAGCAGCGATCGGACAGGGAGCGCTTATGGCTACACCTTC.

The V call is TRBV6-6, the J call TRBJ2-7; D gene unclear. Trimming took off 7 bases at V and 3 bases at J, with 7 bases between the two ends. Per the germline V gene, CDR1 is MNHNY and CDR2 is SVGAGI (reference sequence). CDR3 length: 11 amino acids. CDR3 in amino acids: CASTQNYEQYF. The DNA for the CDR3 is TGTGCCAGCACCCAAAACTACGAGCAGTACTTC.